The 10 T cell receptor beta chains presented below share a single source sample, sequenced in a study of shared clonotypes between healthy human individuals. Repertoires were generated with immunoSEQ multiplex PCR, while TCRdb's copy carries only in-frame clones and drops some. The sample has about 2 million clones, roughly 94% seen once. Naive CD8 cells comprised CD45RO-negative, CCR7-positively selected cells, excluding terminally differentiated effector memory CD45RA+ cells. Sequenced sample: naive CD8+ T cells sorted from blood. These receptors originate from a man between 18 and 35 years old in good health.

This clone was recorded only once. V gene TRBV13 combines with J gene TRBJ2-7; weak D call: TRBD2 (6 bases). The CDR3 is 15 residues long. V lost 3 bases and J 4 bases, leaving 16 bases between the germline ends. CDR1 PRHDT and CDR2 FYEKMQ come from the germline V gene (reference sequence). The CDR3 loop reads CASSFSGDVGYEQYF. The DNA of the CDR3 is TGTGCCAGCAGCTTCTCGGGGGACGTAGGGTACGAGCAGTACTTC. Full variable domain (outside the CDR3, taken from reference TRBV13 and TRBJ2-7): AAGVIQSPRHLIKEKRETATLKCYPIPRHDTVYWYQQGPGQDPQFLISFYEKMQSDKGSIPDRFSAQQFSDYHSELNMSSLELGDSALYFCASSFSGDVGYEQYFGPGTRLTVT.

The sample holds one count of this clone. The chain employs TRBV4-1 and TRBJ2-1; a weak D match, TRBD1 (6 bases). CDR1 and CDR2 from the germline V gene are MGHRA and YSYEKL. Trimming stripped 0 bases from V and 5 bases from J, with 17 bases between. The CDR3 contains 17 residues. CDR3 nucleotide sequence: TGCGCCAGCAGCCAAGATCGGCAGGGGTTCCCCGACAATGAGCAGTTCTTC. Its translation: CASSQDRQGFPDNEQFF.

Written as DNA, the CDR3 is TGTGCCAGCAGTTACTACGATACCACCGGGGAGCTGTTTTTT. Its translation is CASSYYDTTGELFF. The gene calls are TRBV6-5 and TRBJ2-2, with D unresolved. Trimming shortened V by 1 base and J by 4 bases, and 7 bases separated the two germline ends. The germline V gene has CDR1 MNHEY and CDR2 SVGAGI. The CDR3 extends over 14 amino acids.

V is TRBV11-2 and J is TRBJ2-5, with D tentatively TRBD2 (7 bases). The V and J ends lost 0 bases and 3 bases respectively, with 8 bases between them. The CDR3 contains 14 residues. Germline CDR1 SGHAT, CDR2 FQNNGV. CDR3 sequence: CASSLEGGEETQYF. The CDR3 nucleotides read TGTGCCAGCAGCTTAGAAGGGGGGGAAGAGACCCAGTACTTC. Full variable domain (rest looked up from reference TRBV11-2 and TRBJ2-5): EAGVAQSPRYKIIEKRQSVAFWCNPISGHATLYWYQQILGQGPKLLIQFQNNGVVDDSQLPKDRFSAERLKGVDSTLKIQPAKLEDSAVYLCASSLEGGEETQYFGPGTRLLVL.

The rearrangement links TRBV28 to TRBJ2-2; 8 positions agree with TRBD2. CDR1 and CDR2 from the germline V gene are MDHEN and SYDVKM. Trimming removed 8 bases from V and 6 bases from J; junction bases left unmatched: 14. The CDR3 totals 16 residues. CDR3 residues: CASGPDSGSEAGELFF. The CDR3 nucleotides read TGTGCCAGCGGCCCGGACAGCGGGAGCGAAGCCGGGGAGCTGTTTTTT.

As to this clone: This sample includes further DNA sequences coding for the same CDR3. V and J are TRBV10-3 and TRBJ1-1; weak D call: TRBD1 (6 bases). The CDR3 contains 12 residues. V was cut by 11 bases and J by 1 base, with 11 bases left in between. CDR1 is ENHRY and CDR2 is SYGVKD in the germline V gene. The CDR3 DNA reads TGTGCCTCCGAGGGGGGGAACACTGAAGCTTTCTTT. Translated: CASEGGNTEAFF.

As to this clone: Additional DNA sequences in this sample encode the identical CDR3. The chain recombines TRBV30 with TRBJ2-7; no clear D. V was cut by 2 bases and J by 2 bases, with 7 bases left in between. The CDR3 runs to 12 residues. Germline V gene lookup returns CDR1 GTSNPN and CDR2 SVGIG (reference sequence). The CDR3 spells CAWSPDPYEQYF. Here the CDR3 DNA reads TGTGCCTGGAGTCCGGACCCCTACGAGCAGTACTTC.

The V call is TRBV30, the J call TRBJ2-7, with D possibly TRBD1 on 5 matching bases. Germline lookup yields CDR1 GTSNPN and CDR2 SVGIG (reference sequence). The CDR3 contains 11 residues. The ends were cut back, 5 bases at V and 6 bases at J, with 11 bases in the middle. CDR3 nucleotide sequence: TGTGCCTGGCGCGCAACAGGCGAGCAGTACTTC. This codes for CAWRATGEQYF.

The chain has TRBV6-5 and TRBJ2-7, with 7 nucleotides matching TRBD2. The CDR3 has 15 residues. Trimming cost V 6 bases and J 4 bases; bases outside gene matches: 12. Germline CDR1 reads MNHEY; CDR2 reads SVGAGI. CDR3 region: CASSREASGWYEQYF. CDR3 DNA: TGTGCCAGCAGCCGCGAGGCTAGCGGATGGTACGAGCAGTACTTC.

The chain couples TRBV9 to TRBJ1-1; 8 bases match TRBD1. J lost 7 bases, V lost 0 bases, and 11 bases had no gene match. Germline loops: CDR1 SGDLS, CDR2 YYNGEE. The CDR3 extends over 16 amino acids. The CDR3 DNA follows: TGTGCCAGCAGCGTAGTCCCCCAGGGGGCGAGGAATGAAGCTTTCTTT. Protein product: CASSVVPQGARNEAFF.